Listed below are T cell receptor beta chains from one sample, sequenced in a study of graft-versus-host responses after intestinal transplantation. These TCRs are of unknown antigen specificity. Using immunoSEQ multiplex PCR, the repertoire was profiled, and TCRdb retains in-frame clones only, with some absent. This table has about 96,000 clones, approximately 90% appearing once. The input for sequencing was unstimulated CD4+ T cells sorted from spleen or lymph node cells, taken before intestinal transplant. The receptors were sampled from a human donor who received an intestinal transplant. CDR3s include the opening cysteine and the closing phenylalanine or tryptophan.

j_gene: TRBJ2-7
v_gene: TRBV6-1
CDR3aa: CASRVSGRDEQYF

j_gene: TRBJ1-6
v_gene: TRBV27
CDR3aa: CASSLSWQGDSPLHF

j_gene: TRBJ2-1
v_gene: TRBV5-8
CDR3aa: CASSLGLAGSYNEQFF

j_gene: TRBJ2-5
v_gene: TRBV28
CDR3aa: CASRPTGTFVSETQYF

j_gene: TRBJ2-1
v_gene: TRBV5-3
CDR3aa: CARSLGASCSSYNEQFF

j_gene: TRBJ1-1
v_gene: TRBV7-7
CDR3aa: CASSLAVDTEAFF

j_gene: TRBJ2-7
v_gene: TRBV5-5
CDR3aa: CASSFATSGAYEQYF

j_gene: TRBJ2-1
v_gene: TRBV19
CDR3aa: CASGEVGTAYNEQFF

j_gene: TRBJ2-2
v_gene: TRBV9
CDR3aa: CASSVDHRSGELFF

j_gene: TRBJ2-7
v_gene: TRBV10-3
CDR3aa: CAISETREEQYF

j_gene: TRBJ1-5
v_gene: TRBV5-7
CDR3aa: CASSCLRTGGYSNQPQHF

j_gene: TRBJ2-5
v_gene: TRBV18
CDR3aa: CASSPAIALVGSQYF

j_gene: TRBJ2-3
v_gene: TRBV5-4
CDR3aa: CATYIAGRTDTQYF

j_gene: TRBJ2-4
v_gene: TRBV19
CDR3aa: CASSGKTSGRETLAKNIQYF

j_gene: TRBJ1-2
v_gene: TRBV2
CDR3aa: CASTLQGAIPANYGYTF

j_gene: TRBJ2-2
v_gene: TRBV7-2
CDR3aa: CASGRFTGELFF

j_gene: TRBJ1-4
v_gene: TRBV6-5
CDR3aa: CASRDSNNEKLFF

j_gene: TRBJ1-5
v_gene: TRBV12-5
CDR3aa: CASGLGRISGLQPQHF

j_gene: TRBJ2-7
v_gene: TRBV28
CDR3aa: CASSLPGGPTYEQYF

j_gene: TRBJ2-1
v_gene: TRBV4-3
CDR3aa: CASSQDPSRYNEQFF

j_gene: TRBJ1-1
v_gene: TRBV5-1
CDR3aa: CASSLVGQGSTEAFF

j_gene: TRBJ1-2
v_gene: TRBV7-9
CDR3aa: CASSLASGQTLYGYTF

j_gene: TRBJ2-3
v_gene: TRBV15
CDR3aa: CATSISGGDTQYF

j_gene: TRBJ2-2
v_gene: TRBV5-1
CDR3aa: CASSPAGGSGELFF

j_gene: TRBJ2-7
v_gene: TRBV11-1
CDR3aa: CASSLPRTGTYEQYF

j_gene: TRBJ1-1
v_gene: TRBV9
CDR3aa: CASSSRAGGNTEAFF

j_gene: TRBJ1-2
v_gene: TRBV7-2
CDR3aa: CASSPIQGGGYGYTF

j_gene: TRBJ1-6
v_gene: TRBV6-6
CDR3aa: CASSHYNSPLHF

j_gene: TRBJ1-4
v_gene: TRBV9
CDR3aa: CASSVDLGQGNEKLFF

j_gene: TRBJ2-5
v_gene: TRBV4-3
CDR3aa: CASSQDTGRGETQYF

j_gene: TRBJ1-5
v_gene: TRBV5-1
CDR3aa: CASSLSDSFNQPQHF

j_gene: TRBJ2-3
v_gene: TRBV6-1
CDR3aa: CASSEPGSGSGDTQYF

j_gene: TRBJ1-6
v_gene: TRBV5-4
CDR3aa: CASSSGQGYNSPLHF

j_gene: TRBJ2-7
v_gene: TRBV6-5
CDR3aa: CASSYGTGIAYEQYF

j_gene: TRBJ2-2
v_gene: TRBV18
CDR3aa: CASSRTGTGELFF

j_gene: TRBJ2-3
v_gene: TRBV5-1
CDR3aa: CASSPQASTDTQYF

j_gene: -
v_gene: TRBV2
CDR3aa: CASTGQPYEQYF

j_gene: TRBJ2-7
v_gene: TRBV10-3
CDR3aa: CAISGGRDYEQYF

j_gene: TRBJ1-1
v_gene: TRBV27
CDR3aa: CASRPVGGRKFEAFF

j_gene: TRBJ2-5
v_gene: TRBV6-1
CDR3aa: CASSEYLTGGTQYF

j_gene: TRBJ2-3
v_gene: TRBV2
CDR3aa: CASTAGPHSTSTDTQYF

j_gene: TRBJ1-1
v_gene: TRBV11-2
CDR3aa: CASSLVPGQENTEAFF

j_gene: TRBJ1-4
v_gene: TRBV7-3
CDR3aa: CASSSDGNSEKLFF

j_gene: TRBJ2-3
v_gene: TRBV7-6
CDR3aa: CASSLVGSSTDTQYF

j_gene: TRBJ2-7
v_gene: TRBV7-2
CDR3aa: CASSSQTYTYEQYF

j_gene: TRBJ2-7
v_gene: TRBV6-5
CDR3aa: CASRGLGLREQYF

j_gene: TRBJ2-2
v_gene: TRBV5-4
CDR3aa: CASSLWDRDTGELFF

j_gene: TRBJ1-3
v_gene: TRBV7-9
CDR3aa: CASSLGGRTFSGNTIYF

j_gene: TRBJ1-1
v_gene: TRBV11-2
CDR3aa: CASRSRRQGLTEAFF

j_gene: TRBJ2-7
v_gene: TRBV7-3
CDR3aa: CASSLRSGGSYEQYF

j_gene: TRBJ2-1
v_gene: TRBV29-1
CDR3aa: CSVEDHPSGRPYNEQFF

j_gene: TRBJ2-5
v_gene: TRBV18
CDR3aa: CASSPAGLLREAQYF

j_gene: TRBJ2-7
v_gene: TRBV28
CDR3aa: CASSRNPPGQGAREQYF

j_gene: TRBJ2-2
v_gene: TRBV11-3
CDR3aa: CASSFSGLNTGELFF

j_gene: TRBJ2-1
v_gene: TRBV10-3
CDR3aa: CAISEQRNEQFF

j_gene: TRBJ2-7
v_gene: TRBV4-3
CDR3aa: CASSQAAFSYEQYF

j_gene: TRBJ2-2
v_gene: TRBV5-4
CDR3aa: CASSLRANTGELFF

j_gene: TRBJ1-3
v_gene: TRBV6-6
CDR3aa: CASSYRHSGNTIYF